This T cell receptor beta chain originates from a study of cytomegalovirus exposure and HLA in healthy donors. Study outcomes and limitations: Rarity held for most TCR sequences, but there were some public TCRs that occurred in many donors.

This CDR3 has 14 amino acids. V lost 5 bases and J lost 6; bases outside the gene matches: 10. Germline CDR1 is SQVTM and CDR2 is ANQGSEA. This clone appeared a few times. Its antigen is currently unknown. Separate from the 666-subject first cohort, the approximately 120-subject validation cohort was the one that the donors belonged to. This table comes from immunoSEQ multiplex PCR, and its TCRdb copy is limited to in-frame clones, with some not included. The table records fewer than 250,000 clones, around nine tenths of them present only once. This clonotype originated in a man between 18 and 35 years old in good health and CMV-seronegative. The sequenced material came from PBMCs. The chain links TRBV29-1 to TRBJ1-5; 7 nucleotides align to TRBD1. The CDR3 sequence is CSVSGQGVSQPQHF. The CDR3 DNA reads TGCAGCGTTAGTGGCCAGGGGGTTAGTCAGCCCCAGCATTTT.